This TCR beta chain was documented in a study of neurological immune-mediated disorders. PBMCs numbering 2 million and stored at -80 C yielded the unsorted libraries. In its sample, this clonotype was seen many times. The antigen is unknown. General study results and limits: HTLV-1-associated myelopathy displayed the greatest TCR clonal expansion, and multiple sclerosis exhibited the smallest, lower than that of healthy controls. The multiple sclerosis repertoire cluster lacked an association with any feature, whether clinical or MRI.

Germline CDR1 reads DFQATT; CDR2 reads SNEGSKA (reference sequence). V lost 3 bases and J lost 1, with 15 bases in between. This CDR3 contains 15 residues. Every sequencing run gave over 190 million TCR-beta sequences, taken from 15-18 subjects. Each CDR3 protein is one row after TCRdb ran MiXCR on the 5' RACE reads. The sample has 69,000 or so distinct CDR3 sequences; 4.5% to 6% are singletons. This chain joins TRBV20-1 and TRBJ1-1; no firm D call. Sample: PBMCs. This clonotype was sampled from a woman in her 70s with multiple sclerosis. For the CDR3, the DNA is TGCAGTGCTAGCGGCGGGCCGTGGGAGAACACTGAAGCTTTCTTT. The encoded protein is CSASGGPWENTEAFF.